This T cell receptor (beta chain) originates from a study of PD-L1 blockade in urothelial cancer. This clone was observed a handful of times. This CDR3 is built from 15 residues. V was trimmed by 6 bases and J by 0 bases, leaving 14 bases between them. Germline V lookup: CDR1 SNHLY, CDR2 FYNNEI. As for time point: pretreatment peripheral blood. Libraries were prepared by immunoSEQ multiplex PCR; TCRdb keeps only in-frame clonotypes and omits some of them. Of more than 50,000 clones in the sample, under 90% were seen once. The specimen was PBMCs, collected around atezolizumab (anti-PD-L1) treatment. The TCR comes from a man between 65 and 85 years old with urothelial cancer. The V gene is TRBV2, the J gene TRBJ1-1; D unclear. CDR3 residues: CASRGGLFMNTEAFF. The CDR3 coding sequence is TGTGCCAGCAGGGGTGGGCTATTCATGAACACTGAAGCTTTCTTT.